This record looks at one T cell receptor beta chain sequence and its context. Its antigen is unknown. No base quality values were provided; no much bigger clone lies one nucleotide off. This sample was taken from a study of T-cell reconstitution after alpha-beta-depleted transplantation in children (dated by TCRdb to the mid-2010s). Study-wide context: Using TCR repertoire profiling, the study followed T-cell immune reconstitution in a quantitative way in children after TCRalphabeta/CD19-depleted allogeneic hematopoietic cell transplantation.

Libraries were built with PCR. TCRdb records Illumina HiSeq 2500 as the sequencer. TCR libraries were prepared with molecular barcoding, using unique molecular identifiers to normalize TCRbeta repertoire quantification. In TCRdb, the public reads were trimmed at Q25 with fastp and aligned with MiXCR, with productive beta chains retained. Entries that share a CDR3 protein sequence are merged under the most common genes and DNA. The sample table lists more than 200,000 distinct CDR3 sequences, roughly a quarter of them with a count of one. Of the sample, 4.5% to 5.5% is held by the ten largest clones. What the work shows at the level of the full study, not this receptor alone: The apparently early alphabetaT-cell count recovery about two months after transplant was reportedly dependent on only several hundred rapidly expanded clones derived from non-depleted graft cells. In some patients, the high TCRbeta diversity seen at day 60 was put down to recipient T cells and intrathymic progenitors that had survived conditioning. Over the following months the frequencies of hyperexpanded clones went down, and after one year T-cell counts and TCRbeta diversity were mostly credited to newly produced T cells.

The treatment or condition label, read with the paper, signifies: allogeneic hematopoietic cell transplantation with graft depleted of TCRalphabeta T cells and CD19 B cells. The transplant recipients were children given TCRalphabeta/CD19-depleted allogeneic hematopoietic cell grafts. Source: PBMCs, mostly from graft donor cells, taken 360 days after TCRalphabeta/CD19-depleted stem cell transplant. The sequence was collected from a female patient between 2 and 15 years old who had a stem cell transplant for congenital amegakaryocytic thrombocytopenia, so the T cells may come from the graft donor.

In nucleotide form, the sequence is TGTGCCAGCAGCCCCTATTCAGGGTTCAATGAGCAGTTCTTC. Translated, it gives CASSPYSGFNEQFF. This chain joins TRBV28 to TRBJ2-1; TRBD1 is a possible D gene, resting on 5 matching bases. The CDR3 sequence holds 14 residues, the cysteine and phenylalanine included. Here the CDR3 DNA is all that survives: 42 bases in frame from base 1. V was cut back by 6 bases and J by 6 bases, leaving a gap of 15 bases between them. According to the germline V gene, CDR1 reads MDHEN and CDR2 reads SYDVKM.